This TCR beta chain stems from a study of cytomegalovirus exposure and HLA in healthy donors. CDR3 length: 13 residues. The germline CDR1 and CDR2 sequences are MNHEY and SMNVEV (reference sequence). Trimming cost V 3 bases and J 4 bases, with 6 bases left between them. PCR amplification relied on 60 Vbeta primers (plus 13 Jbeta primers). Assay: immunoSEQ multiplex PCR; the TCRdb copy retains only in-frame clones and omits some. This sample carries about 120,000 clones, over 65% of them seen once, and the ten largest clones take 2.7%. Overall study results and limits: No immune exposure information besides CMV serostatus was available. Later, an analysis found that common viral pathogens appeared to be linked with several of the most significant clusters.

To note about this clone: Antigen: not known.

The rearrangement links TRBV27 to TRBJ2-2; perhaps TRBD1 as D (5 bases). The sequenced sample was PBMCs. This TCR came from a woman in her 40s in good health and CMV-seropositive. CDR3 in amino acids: CASSFTGTGELFF. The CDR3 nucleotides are TGTGCCAGCAGTTTTACAGGCACCGGGGAGCTGTTTTTT.